Described below is a single T cell receptor (beta chain) sequence and its context. Its antigen is unknown. The junction had 3 bases not matched to a gene; V was cut back by 5 bases and J by 2 bases. The germline V gene encodes CDR1 SNHLY and CDR2 FYNNEI. CDR3 length equals 16 residues. This entry belongs to a study of T cell responses to AZD1222 COVID-19 vaccine. The study, taken as a whole, reports: Reportedly, nearly half of unique spike TCRs recognized epitopes outside B.1.351/B.1.1.7 mutations. Clonal diversity was possibly underestimated; the donors were predominantly white British and more often female.

Profiled with immunoSEQ multiplex PCR; TCRdb holds only in-frame clones, not every one. In the table there are some 150,000 clones, about 89% of which are singletons. The TCR comes from an adult in good health. V gene TRBV2 combines with J gene TRBJ1-6, with 10 bases that match TRBD1. This sample comprised peripheral blood, obtained on day 0 of MenACWY control vaccination. This CDR3 reads CASSRDRGTYNSPLHF. The CDR3 coding sequence is TGTGCCAGCAGTCGGGACAGGGGAACCTATAATTCACCCCTCCACTTT.